The 14 T cell receptor beta chains below all came from one sample that was sequenced in a study of PD-1 blockade in classical Hodgkin lymphoma. As for time point: newly diagnosed, previously untreated cHL patient sample. Repertoires were generated with immunoSEQ multiplex PCR, while TCRdb's copy carries only in-frame clones and drops some. The data contain about 15,000 clones, 75% to 90% of them singletons. Source material: peripheral blood mononuclear cells (PBMCs). Receptors originate from a human donor with classical Hodgkin lymphoma.

The gene calls are TRBV6-1 and TRBJ1-5; D is unresolved. Trimming left V 4 bases short and J 0 bases short, with 7 bases between. The CDR3 totals 14 residues. Germline V gene sequence: CDR1 MNHNS, CDR2 SASEGT. CDR3 coding DNA: TGTGCCAGCAGTGTTGAGGTTAGCAATCAGCCCCAGCATTTT. Translated, it gives CASSVEVSNQPQHF.

The V and J genes are TRBV28 and TRBJ1-5; 10 nucleotides agree with TRBD1. The V segment lost 6 bases and the J segment 5 bases; nucleotides outside the gene matches: 4. The V gene's germline CDR1 is MDHEN and CDR2 SYDVKM. The CDR3 runs 14 residues. The CDR3 nucleotides are TGTGCCAGCAGAAAGACAGGGGGCGATCAGCCCCAGCATTTT. It specifies CASRKTGGDQPQHF.

The genes are TRBV7-9 and TRBJ1-1; no clear D gene. CDR3 length equals 13 residues. V lost 1 base and J lost 2, with 5 bases in between. Germline values: CDR1 SEHNR, CDR2 FQNEAQ (reference sequence). The CDR3 sequence is CASSLGDNTEAFF. The CDR3 DNA follows: TGTGCCAGCAGCTTAGGGGATAACACTGAAGCTTTCTTT.

The V gene is TRBV7-2, the J gene TRBJ2-3; D remains ambiguous. CDR1 SGHTA and CDR2 FQGNSA come from the germline V gene. This CDR3 has 12 residues. Trimming pared 5 bases from V and 2 bases from J, leaving 5 bases between. CDR3 sequence: CASSTYTDTQYF. As DNA, the CDR3 is TGTGCCAGCAGCACCTACACAGATACGCAGTATTTT.

The chain combines TRBV6-6 with TRBJ1-2; the D gene is possibly TRBD1 (5 bases). Germline V lookup: CDR1 MNHNY, CDR2 SVGAGI (reference sequence). The V and J ends lost 4 bases and 14 bases respectively, with 14 bases between them. The CDR3 contains 11 residues. CDR3 amino acids: CASSFRDRLTF. CDR3 nucleotide sequence: TGTGCCAGCAGTTTCCGGGACCGCCTTACCTTC.

The chain recombines TRBV18 with TRBJ2-7; possible D gene TRBD1, 6 bases. CDR1 and CDR2 (germline): KGHSH, LQKENI. The V end was cut by 3 bases, the J end by 5 bases, with 11 bases between. There are 13 residues in the CDR3. The CDR3 DNA follows: TGTGCCAGCTCACCGAACCCAGGGGACGAGCAGTACTTC. Its protein is CASSPNPGDEQYF.

This clone was observed once. V and J are TRBV23-1 and TRBJ1-1, with 8 nucleotides matching TRBD1. TRBV23-1 is assigned to the ORF class and has an uncertain function. The CDR3 has 14 amino acids. V was clipped by 7 bases and J by 4 bases; unmatched bases: 8. CDR3 coding DNA: TGCGCCAGCACCAAACAGGGGGGGTCCACTGAAGCTTTCTTT. It encodes CASTKQGGSTEAFF.

This chain connects TRBV6-6 to TRBJ2-1; a weak D match, TRBD2 (5 bases). The germline V gene encodes CDR1 MNHNY and CDR2 SVGAGI (reference sequence). Trimming left V 7 bases short and J 0 bases short, with 13 bases between. This CDR3 has 15 residues. CDR3 amino acids: CASKWETNSYNEQFF. For the CDR3, the DNA is TGTGCCAGCAAATGGGAGACAAACTCCTACAATGAGCAGTTCTTC.

J is TRBJ2-3 and V is TRBV7-2; D unresolved. This CDR3 comprises 12 residues. The V gene's germline CDR1 is SGHTA and CDR2 FQGNSA. Trimming removed 5 bases from V and 3 bases from J, with 6 bases in between. This CDR3 reads CASSHRTDTQYF. The CDR3 bases are TGTGCCAGCAGCCATCGAACAGATACGCAGTATTTT.

This clone was counted a few times. In DNA form, the CDR3 reads TGTGCCAGCAGTTTATTCGGCAATCAGCCCCAGCATTTT. This sequence encodes CASSLFGNQPQHF. The chain carries TRBV28 and TRBJ1-5; D call uncertain. The CDR3 consists of 13 residues. V lost 1 base, J lost 2 bases, and 3 bases lay in between. In germline, CDR1 is MDHEN, CDR2 SYDVKM.

This clone was counted only a few times. The V gene is TRBV28, the J gene TRBJ1-1; 7 bases are a match to TRBD1. This CDR3 is built from 17 residues. After removal of 7 bases from V and 0 bases from J, the junction contained 14 bases not matched to a gene. From germline, CDR1 is MDHEN and CDR2 SYDVKM. DNA of the CDR3: TGTGCCAGCACAAGACGGGGACAGTACGTCATGAACACTGAAGCTTTCTTT. It specifies CASTRRGQYVMNTEAFF.

The chain has TRBV7-6 and TRBJ2-7, with a weak D call TRBD2 (7 bases). In germline, CDR1 is SGHVS, CDR2 FNYEAQ. Trimming left V 0 bases short and J 5 bases short, with 14 bases between. The CDR3 runs to 15 residues. The chain's CDR3 is CASSLAGGGGHEQYF. In DNA, the CDR3 is TGTGCCAGCAGCTTAGCGGGAGGGGGAGGGCACGAGCAGTACTTC.

The rearrangement uses TRBV11-2 and TRBJ2-1; 7 nucleotides align to TRBD2. The V segment lost 4 bases and the J segment 0 bases; nucleotides outside the gene matches: 3. Germline CDR1 and CDR2: SGHAT and FQNNGV. The CDR3 spans 15 residues. CDR3 DNA: TGTGCCAGCAGCTCCACGGGAGGCTCCTACAATGAGCAGTTCTTC. This sequence encodes CASSSTGGSYNEQFF.

V usage is TRBV5-1 and J usage is TRBJ2-7, with 7 bases identical to TRBD2. The V segment lost 0 bases and the J segment 5 bases; nucleotides outside the gene matches: 11. The CDR3 extends over 16 amino acids. The V gene's germline CDR1 is SGHRS and CDR2 YFSETQ. Here the CDR3 DNA reads TGCGCCAGCAGCTTGGCATTTGTGGGAGGGCGCCACGAGCAGTACTTC. This sequence encodes CASSLAFVGGRHEQYF.